The T cell receptor beta chain described here comes from a study of T cells in Graves' hyperthyroidism and ophthalmopathy. Whole-study findings and limits: In the blood, most expanded thyroid clonotypes above 0.001 appeared as well.

RNA transcripts provided the source from which TCR beta CDR3 regions were amplified. First-round RT-PCR of the TCR CDR3 relied on the HTBI primer set. TCRdb re-analysed the multiplex PCR reads in MiXCR, keeping a single row per CDR3 protein. The sample carries hundreds of thousands of distinct CDR3 sequences, around 38% recorded once. Hyperthyroidism in the patients, aged 18 to 65, was newly diagnosed and under 2 months in duration. 10 ml of fresh peripheral blood supplied the PBMCs. The CDR3 runs 14 residues. CDR1 and CDR2 from the germline V gene are SGHRS and YFSETQ. Trimming shortened V by 4 bases and J by 1 base, and 10 bases separated the two germline ends. Details on this clonotype: Antigen: not known.

The clonotype originates from a man aged 18 to 29 with Graves' hyperthyroidism. The chain uses TRBV5-1 and TRBJ2-3; D not resolved. The specimen sequenced was blood. CDR3 residues: CASSPSTGTDTQYF. The CDR3, as DNA: TGCGCCAGCAGCCCATCCACAGGCACAGATACGCAGTATTTT.